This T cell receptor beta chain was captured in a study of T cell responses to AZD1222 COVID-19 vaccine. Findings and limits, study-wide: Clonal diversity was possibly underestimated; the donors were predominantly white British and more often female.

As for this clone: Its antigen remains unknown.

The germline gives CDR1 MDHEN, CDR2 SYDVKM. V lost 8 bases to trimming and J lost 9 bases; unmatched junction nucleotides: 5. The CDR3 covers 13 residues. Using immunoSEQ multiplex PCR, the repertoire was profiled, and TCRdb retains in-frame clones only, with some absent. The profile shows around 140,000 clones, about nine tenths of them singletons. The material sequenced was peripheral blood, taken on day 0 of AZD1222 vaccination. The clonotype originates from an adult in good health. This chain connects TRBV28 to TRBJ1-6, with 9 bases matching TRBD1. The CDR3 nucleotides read TGTGCCAGCCATCCGACAGGGGGTTCACCCCTCCACTTT. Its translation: CASHPTGGSPLHF.